Here is one T cell receptor beta chain with its context. The data originate from a study of blood T cell repertoires in COVID-19. Study in general: The United States, Italy and Spain were the sources of the acute and convalescent COVID-19 samples. In each case, the material was cDNA or gDNA derived from T cells, B-cell-depleted T cells, or PBMCs.

Some clones are missing from TCRdb's copy, which holds only in-frame ones; the method was immunoSEQ multiplex PCR. The table includes around 63,000 clones, 70% to 90% detected once. Sequenced input: peripheral blood. The clonotype comes from a man aged 45-65 years with active COVID-19.

The CDR3 bases are TGTGCCAGCAGCTTCATTTCACTAGCGGGGGCCACCGGGGAGCTGTTTTTT. Protein product: CASSFISLAGATGELFF. The chain recombines TRBV5-6 with TRBJ2-2; 11 positions agree with TRBD2. V lost 2 bases, J lost 4 bases, and 7 bases stayed unmatched. This CDR3 contains 17 residues. CDR1 and CDR2 from the germline V gene are SGHDT and YYEEEE.